This T cell receptor (beta chain) was documented in a study of circulating and synovial CD4+ cells in juvenile arthritis. The assay was immunoSEQ multiplex PCR, and TCRdb's table has in-frame clones only and misses some. The data hold 35,000 or so clones, with about 96% observed a single time. Samples derive from patients with active juvenile idiopathic arthritis. The sample comprised CD4+ T cells from blood. The clonotype originates from a human donor with juvenile idiopathic arthritis.

The DNA of the CDR3 is TGTGCCAGCGGGACAGGCTTAGAGACCCAGTACTTC. Amino acids: CASGTGLETQYF. The genes are TRBV19 and TRBJ2-5, with TRBD1 matching over 8 bases. This CDR3 has 12 amino acids. Germline-derived CDR1 and CDR2 are LNHDA and SQIVND (reference sequence). The V segment lost 9 bases and the J segment 4 bases; nucleotides outside the gene matches: 4.